This T cell receptor (beta chain) was sequenced for a study of blood T cells in healthy people across ages. The second PCR ran roughly 7 to 11 cycles with a sample-barcoded 5' primer and J-beta primers. TCRdb redid the calling of the 5' RACE reads with MiXCR, one entry per CDR3 protein. The data contain around 800,000 distinct CDR3 sequences, roughly 24% of them singletons. In its sample, this clonotype was seen a few times. The CDR3 length is 15 residues. V lost 0 bases to trimming and J lost 5 bases, with 14 bases between them. CDR1 is SGHAT and CDR2 is FQNNGV in the germline V gene. The data were also submitted as part of a second study, on T cells of mothers and their children.

The TCR was taken from a boy younger than 18 in good health. Sequencing input: blood. This chain uses TRBV11-2 with TRBJ2-7; D perhaps matches TRBD1 (6 bases). CDR3 sequence reads: CASSLEPTGFNEQYF. DNA for the CDR3: TGTGCCAGCAGCTTAGAACCTACAGGGTTCAACGAGCAGTACTTC.